Following are 7 T cell receptor beta chains from one sample sequenced in a study of blood T cells in healthy people across ages (dated by TCRdb to between 2014 and 2016). The library was generated by 5' RACE. TCRdb records Illumina HiSeq 2500 as the sequencer. A second PCR of about 6 to 12 cycles was run with a J-beta primer mix and a sample-barcoded 5' primer. The public reads were reprocessed in TCRdb via fastp at Q25 and MiXCR, keeping in-frame beta chains. Each CDR3 protein gets just one entry, which takes the most common genes and DNA from the rows behind it. This sample has about 2 million distinct CDR3 sequences in its table, and less than 50% of those were observed once. Jointly, the top ten make up roughly 2.1% of the sample. The sample was blood. The receptor set was obtained from a woman aged 40-49 years in good health.

The chain carries TRBV7-2 and TRBJ2-4; D possibly matches TRBD1 or TRBD2 (5 bases each). Per germline, CDR1 SGHTA and CDR2 FQGNSA. This CDR3 region has 16 residues. V was shortened by 5 bases and J by 3 bases, with 17 bases between the two germline ends. In nucleotides, the CDR3 is TGTGCCAGCAGCCCACAGGCAGCGGAGGACAAAAACATTCAGTACTTC. Its protein product is CASSPQAAEDKNIQYF. Looking up the rest from reference TRBV7-2 and TRBJ2-4 gives the full variable domain: GAGVSQSPSNKVTEKGKDVELRCDPISGHTALYWYRQSLGQGLEFLIYFQGNSAPDKSGLPSDRFSAERTGGSVSTLTIQRTQQEDSAVYLCASSPQAAEDKNIQYFGAGTRLSVL.

The chain employs TRBV29-1 and TRBJ1-1, with D unresolved. Germline V gene lookup returns CDR1 SQVTM and CDR2 ANQGSEA. The CDR3 has 14 amino acids. Trimming pared 2 bases from V and 0 bases from J, leaving 10 bases between. Here the CDR3 reads CSVEPLYLNTEAFF. The DNA of the CDR3 is TGCAGCGTTGAACCCCTATACTTGAACACTGAAGCTTTCTTT.

This sequence joins TRBV7-2 and TRBJ2-1; 7 nucleotides agree with TRBD2. CDR1 and CDR2 from the germline V gene are SGHTA and FQGNSA. The V and J ends lost 7 bases and 8 bases, in that order; junction bases with no gene match: 11. The CDR3 has 14 amino acids. The CDR3 nucleotides read TGTGCCAGCAAGGGAAGCGGGAATTGGTATGAGCAGTTCTTC. It is translated as CASKGSGNWYEQFF.

The chain couples TRBV15 to TRBJ2-1; D is possibly TRBD1 (6 bases). V gave up 7 bases and J gave up 4 bases, with 23 bases separating them. Germline CDR1 is LNHNV and CDR2 is YYDKDF (reference sequence). The CDR3 is 17 residues long. The CDR3 sequence: CATTRRSWGPSYNEQFF. CDR3 DNA sequence: TGTGCCACCACCAGGCGCTCGTGGGGGCCCTCATACAATGAGCAGTTCTTC.

CDR3 in amino acids: CSAEPAGAWDEQFF. The CDR3 DNA reads as TGCAGTGCGGAGCCAGCGGGGGCCTGGGATGAGCAGTTCTTC. This chain uses TRBV20-1 with TRBJ2-1; 8 bases align to TRBD2. This CDR3 has 14 amino acids. Per the germline V gene, CDR1 is DFQATT and CDR2 is SNEGSKA (reference sequence). The J segment lost 8 bases and the V segment lost 6 bases, leaving 12 bases of the junction unmatched.

V is TRBV11-2 and J is TRBJ1-5, with D possibly matching TRBD1 (5 bases). CDR1 is SGHAT, CDR2 FQNNGV, per germline. Trimming took 4 bases from V and 9 from J, leaving 16 bases between them. CDR3 length: 14 amino acids. In DNA form, the CDR3 reads TGTGCCAGCAGCTCCGACAGCCCGACGGGGCCCCAGCATTTT. Translated: CASSSDSPTGPQHF.

This clonotype was seen at least ten times. V is TRBV29-1 and J is TRBJ2-4; perhaps D is TRBD1 or TRBD2 (5 bases each). The J call is in doubt because the DNA end fits TRBJ2-7 better. The CDR3 consists of 15 residues. Per the germline V gene, CDR1 is SQVTM and CDR2 is ANQGSEA. The CDR3 DNA is TGCAGCGTTGACCCTGGGGACCAGAGCTACAGCGAGCAGTACTTC. Translating gives CSVDPGDQSYSEQYF.